This T cell receptor (beta chain) derives from a study of CD8 T cells in Susac syndrome. RNA amounts of about 0.45 to 1 ug underwent reverse transcription with random hexamers. Via MiXCR, TCRdb re-called the immunoSEQ multiplex PCR reads, giving one row per CDR3 protein. The table records 160,000 or so distinct CDR3 sequences, over 95% of them present only once. The germline gives CDR1 SEHNR, CDR2 FQNEAQ (reference sequence). V was shortened by 7 bases and J by 7 bases, with 13 bases between the two germline ends. The CDR3 has 12 residues. Specimen: CD8+ T cells from PBMCs. J is TRBJ2-5 and V is TRBV7-9; D gene uncertain. The TCR sequence derives from a human donor with multiple sclerosis. The CDR3 DNA sequence: TGTGCCAGCACCACGTTGGAAGGGACCCAGTACTTC. Amino acids: CASTTLEGTQYF.